This T cell receptor (beta chain) appears in the sequencing data of a study of CD8 T cells in ankylosing spondylitis (dated by TCRdb to about 2017). At the level of the whole study: T cell receptor beta repertoires were profiled in healthy donors and ankylosing spondylitis patients so that disease-linked TCR variants could be found. The full study cohort was made up of over 20 ankylosing spondylitis patients and 108 healthy donors. Peripheral blood samples were taken, and synovial fluid was additionally collected from ankylosing spondylitis patients. Overall study results and their limits: In peripheral blood, the disease-linked clones were found at relatively low frequencies and had a CD8+ phenotype. Some motif variants were previously reported in synovial fluid and blood of reactive arthritis patients, suggesting common disease-initiation mechanisms. A TCR beta motif of 8 or 9 highly homologous amino acid variants appeared characteristic of blood from ankylosing spondylitis patients. According to the report, matched synovial fluid samples from ankylosing spondylitis patients were significantly enriched for the disease-linked clones.

This clonotype has only a few counts. Which antigen it targets is not known. It has no much larger one-base neighbor in the sample; base qualities were not kept. Data came from an Illumina HiSeq 2500. Quantitative 5'-RACE with molecular barcodes was used to prepare TCR beta libraries. As for the original processing: A new computational method, built on a probabilistic model of VDJ rearrangement, was used to identify disease-linked TCR variants. TCRdb applied fastp at Q25 and MiXCR to the public reads, then kept only in-frame beta chains. Identical CDR3 protein sequences are pooled into one entry, listed with their most common genes and DNA. The V and J calls were determined by TCRdb, not by the authors. The sample data list about 450,000 distinct CDR3 sequences, and roughly 27% of these were observed just once. 0.89% of the sample comes from the top ten. V loses 3 bases, J loses 5 bases, and the germline ends lie 11 bases apart. The CDR3 covers 14 residues, taking in both the cysteine and the phenylalanine. The kept DNA is CDR3 alone, 42 bases in frame from the first base. CDR1 is given as KGHDR and CDR2 as SFDVKD, both from the germline V gene.

Sequences were obtained from blood, either unsorted or a sorted T cell fraction (not recorded which). This clonotype was sampled from a male donor with ankylosing spondylitis. The chain uses TRBV24-1 and TRBJ2-3, and TRBD2 may be the D gene, going by 6 matching bases. DNA sequence: TGTGCCACCAGTGATCGACTAGGACGAGATACGCAGTATTTT. Its translation reads: CATSDRLGRDTQYF.